Following are 5 T cell receptor beta chains from one sample sequenced in a study of cytomegalovirus exposure and HLA in healthy donors. PCR was performed using 60 Vbeta and 13 Jbeta primers. Some clones are missing from TCRdb's copy, which holds only in-frame ones; the method was immunoSEQ multiplex PCR. The sample records roughly 150,000 clones, approximately 80% being singletons. The sequencing sample was made of PBMCs. All receptors derive from a woman aged 18-29 years in good health and CMV-seronegative.

The chain recombines TRBV19 with TRBJ1-3, with D uncertain. This CDR3 has 12 residues. Trimming left V 10 bases short and J 4 bases short, with 11 bases between. Germline V gives CDR1 LNHDA, CDR2 SQIVND (reference sequence). CDR3 DNA sequence: TGTGCCACTCAGTTCGCAGGAAACACCATATATTTT. Translation gives CATQFAGNTIYF.

In its sample, this clone was seen a few times. The chain has TRBV19 and TRBJ2-1, with D possibly matching TRBD1 (6 bases). The CDR3 runs 14 residues. Trimming stripped 3 bases from V and 6 bases from J, with 12 bases between. Germline V gene lookup returns CDR1 LNHDA and CDR2 SQIVND (reference sequence). This CDR3 reads CASSMTGQFNEQFF. CDR3 DNA sequence: TGTGCCAGTAGTATGACAGGACAGTTCAATGAGCAGTTCTTC.

The chain is built from TRBV4-2 and TRBJ1-3, with D possibly matching TRBD1 (5 bases). CDR1 and CDR2 (germline): LGHNA, YNFKEQ. This CDR3 has 15 residues. V lost 1 base to trimming and J lost 2 bases, with 9 bases between them. CDR3 in amino acids: CASSQGSRAGNTIYF. Here the CDR3 DNA reads TGTGCCAGCAGCCAAGGCTCCAGGGCTGGAAACACCATATATTTT.

V gene TRBV19 combines with J gene TRBJ1-5; no definite D call. This CDR3 spans 14 amino acids. V dropped 7 bases and J dropped 0 bases, with 10 bases sitting between them. The V gene's germline CDR1 is LNHDA and CDR2 SQIVND (reference sequence). CDR3 DNA: TGTGCCAGTACCCACGCAGATAGCAATCAGCCCCAGCATTTT. Translated, it gives CASTHADSNQPQHF.

This clone turned up a few times. The rearrangement links TRBV5-4 to TRBJ1-4, with D perhaps TRBD1 (5 bases). Trimming took off 2 bases at V and 0 bases at J, with 8 bases between the two ends. Germline V CDR1 and CDR2: SGHNT, YYREEE (reference sequence). CDR3 length equals 15 residues. CDR3: CASSFGGTTNEKLFF. The CDR3 DNA reads TGTGCCAGCAGCTTCGGGGGGACAACTAATGAAAAACTGTTTTTT.